This TCR beta chain was retrieved from a study of cytomegalovirus exposure and HLA in healthy donors. General observations from the study: The study had only CMV serostatus as immune exposure information. In a later analysis, an Asian-associated ancestry cluster reportedly showed fewer N-insertions than the 666-donor mean. With later analysis, a missense DCLRE1C variant became linked to TCR beta V- and J-gene trimming.

Regarding this clone: Its cognate antigen is unknown.

V was clipped by 7 bases and J by 9 bases; unmatched bases: 11. Germline CDR1 reads SNHLY; CDR2 reads FYNNEI. The CDR3 contains 13 residues. 13 Jbeta primers and 60 Vbeta primers were used for the PCR. Here immunoSEQ multiplex PCR was the method, and the copy in TCRdb shows in-frame clones only, minus some. The data contain about 130,000 clones, 74% of them seen just once; the ten biggest clones take up 5.8%. The chain joins TRBV2 to TRBJ1-2; 7 bases map to TRBD1. Sequenced sample: PBMCs. The TCR originated in a woman in her fifties or sixties in good health and CMV-seropositive. The CDR3 loop is CASTRFGQDSYTF. The CDR3 region has the DNA TGTGCCAGCACTCGCTTCGGACAGGACAGCTACACCTTC.